These T cell receptor beta chains were read from a single sample in a study of T cell repertoires in cytomegalovirus infection. TCRdb re-derived calls from the reads in MiXCR, one entry per CDR3 protein. The sample lists around 630,000 distinct CDR3 sequences; approximately 24% were seen once. The source material was CD8+ T cells from PBMCs. Every receptor here comes from a human donor in good health (CMV status not recorded). Some clones in this sample may be carry-over from other donors' samples. CDR3s include the opening cysteine and the closing phenylalanine or tryptophan. The order of the fields is CDR3 DNA, CDR3 protein, J gene, V gene, D gene, clone size. D genes are given only for firm matches. The size of a clone is reported for some rows only, either as once, few or many, or as a class for expanded clones.

cdr3_nt: TGTGCCAGCAACTTACTAGCGGGGGGAGATACGCAGTATTTT
cdr3_aa: CASNLLAGGDTQYF
j_call: TRBJ2-3
v_call: TRBV5-6
d_call: TRBD2
clone_size: .

cdr3_nt: TGCGCCAGCAGCTTGGAGGATTTGTCAGATACGCAGTATTTT
cdr3_aa: CASSLEDLSDTQYF
j_call: TRBJ2-3
v_call: TRBV5-1
d_call: .
clone_size: .

cdr3_nt: TGTGCCAGCAGCTTGTTGGCTTCTTGGGATAGCAATCAGCCCCAGCATTTT
cdr3_aa: CASSLLASWDSNQPQHF
j_call: TRBJ1-5
v_call: TRBV5-6
d_call: .
clone_size: .

cdr3_nt: TGTGCCAGCAGCTTCGACAACAATGAGCAGTTCTTC
cdr3_aa: CASSFDNNEQFF
j_call: TRBJ2-1
v_call: TRBV11-1
d_call: .
clone_size: many

cdr3_nt: TGTGCCAGCAGTCCCCTCGGGGGGGTGGACAATGAGCAGTTCTTC
cdr3_aa: CASSPLGGVDNEQFF
j_call: TRBJ2-1
v_call: TRBV12-3/TRBV12-4
d_call: TRBD2
clone_size: .

cdr3_nt: TGTGCCAGCGCAGGGGTTTTGAGTGGCTACACCTTC
cdr3_aa: CASAGVLSGYTF
j_call: TRBJ1-2
v_call: TRBV2
d_call: .
clone_size: .

cdr3_nt: TGTGCCAGCAGCTTAGGACTAGATGTAACCTACAATGAGCAGTTCTTC
cdr3_aa: CASSLGLDVTYNEQFF
j_call: TRBJ2-1
v_call: TRBV7-2
d_call: .
clone_size: many

cdr3_nt: TGTGCCAGCAGCCCTGGACGATTCAGGGAGACCCAGTACTTC
cdr3_aa: CASSPGRFRETQYF
j_call: TRBJ2-5
v_call: TRBV6-2/TRBV6-3
d_call: .
clone_size: .

cdr3_nt: TGTGCCAGCAGGGGCGACAGGGACACCGGGGAGCTGTTTTTT
cdr3_aa: CASRGDRDTGELFF
j_call: TRBJ2-2
v_call: TRBV5-5
d_call: TRBD1
clone_size: few

cdr3_nt: TGTGCCAGCAGCTCGACTGCCGGGACAGGGGGAGATACTGAAGCTTTCTTT
cdr3_aa: CASSSTAGTGGDTEAFF
j_call: TRBJ1-1
v_call: TRBV7-9
d_call: TRBD1
clone_size: many

cdr3_nt: TGTGCCAGCAGTGTAACAGGGGCCAATCAGCCCCAGCATTTT
cdr3_aa: CASSVTGANQPQHF
j_call: TRBJ1-5
v_call: TRBV28
d_call: TRBD1
clone_size: .

cdr3_nt: TGTGCCATTTTGGACAGGGGAGGATACGAGCAGTACTTC
cdr3_aa: CAILDRGGYEQYF
j_call: TRBJ2-7
v_call: TRBV10-3
d_call: TRBD1
clone_size: .

cdr3_nt: TGTGCCAGCAGCCCTGGACAGGGGTGGACTGAAGCTTTCTTT
cdr3_aa: CASSPGQGWTEAFF
j_call: TRBJ1-1
v_call: TRBV7-6
d_call: TRBD1
clone_size: many

cdr3_nt: TGTGCCAGTAGTCAGGGACAGGGTGTCGGCTACACCTTC
cdr3_aa: CASSQGQGVGYTF
j_call: TRBJ1-2
v_call: TRBV19
d_call: TRBD1
clone_size: few

cdr3_nt: TGTGCCAGCAGTTTACTCGGACAGGGATTAGATCAGCCCCAGCATTTT
cdr3_aa: CASSLLGQGLDQPQHF
j_call: TRBJ1-5
v_call: TRBV28
d_call: TRBD1
clone_size: .

cdr3_nt: TGTGCCAGCGAATCCGGGACGGTAAACACCGGGGAGCTGTTTTTT
cdr3_aa: CASESGTVNTGELFF
j_call: TRBJ2-2
v_call: TRBV6-2/TRBV6-3
d_call: .
clone_size: few

cdr3_nt: TGTGATAGTGGTTTGGTAGGGGCGGGACAGGGCCACAATGAGCAGTTCTTC
cdr3_aa: CDSGLVGAGQGHNEQFF
j_call: TRBJ2-1
v_call: TRBV12-5
d_call: TRBD1
clone_size: .

cdr3_nt: TGTGCCAGCAACTACGGAGCGGGACAGCAGAAAAAACTGTTTTTT
cdr3_aa: CASNYGAGQQKKLFF
j_call: TRBJ1-4
v_call: TRBV6-2/TRBV6-3
d_call: TRBD1
clone_size: few

cdr3_nt: TGTGCCAGCAGCTTAGAGCCCGACACCGGGGAGCTGTTTTTT
cdr3_aa: CASSLEPDTGELFF
j_call: TRBJ2-2
v_call: TRBV7-6
d_call: .
clone_size: many

cdr3_nt: TGCAGTGCTAGAGAAGCGATTTCGGACTATGGCTACACCTTC
cdr3_aa: CSAREAISDYGYTF
j_call: TRBJ1-2
v_call: TRBV20-1
d_call: .
clone_size: .

cdr3_nt: TGTGCCAGCAGCCCCTCGCGTGGGTTCACCGGGGAGCTGTTTTTT
cdr3_aa: CASSPSRGFTGELFF
j_call: TRBJ2-2
v_call: TRBV25-1
d_call: .
clone_size: .

cdr3_nt: TGTGCCAGCAGCCGGGACAGAGACTTCCAAGAGACCCAGTACTTC
cdr3_aa: CASSRDRDFQETQYF
j_call: TRBJ2-5
v_call: TRBV14
d_call: TRBD1
clone_size: .

cdr3_nt: TGTGCCAGCAGTTTAGGGACAGGGTTTTACAATGAGCAGTTCTTC
cdr3_aa: CASSLGTGFYNEQFF
j_call: TRBJ2-1
v_call: TRBV27
d_call: TRBD1
clone_size: few

cdr3_nt: TGCGCCAGCAGTGTAGCGGGGGGCTACACAGATACGCAGTATTTT
cdr3_aa: CASSVAGGYTDTQYF
j_call: TRBJ2-3
v_call: TRBV10-1
d_call: TRBD2
clone_size: few

cdr3_nt: TGTGCCAGCAGCTCCACCCCCGGGGAGCTGTTTTTT
cdr3_aa: CASSSTPGELFF
j_call: TRBJ2-2
v_call: TRBV7-6
d_call: .
clone_size: many